These 10 T cell receptor beta chains came from one sample sequenced in a study of blood T cell repertoires in COVID-19. Profiled with immunoSEQ multiplex PCR; TCRdb holds only in-frame clones, not every one. Of about 330,000 clones listed, 86% are singletons. The sample taken for sequencing was peripheral blood. All receptors come from a woman between 50 and 59 years old with acute or convalescent COVID-19.

CDR3 sequence: CASSRAPTQKGSSYNEQFF. The CDR3 DNA sequence: TGCGCCAGCAGCCGGGCACCTACCCAAAAAGGGAGCTCCTACAATGAGCAGTTCTTC. The rearrangement uses TRBV5-1 and TRBJ2-1; maybe TRBD2 (5 bases). This CDR3 contains 19 residues. Germline V lookup: CDR1 SGHRS, CDR2 YFSETQ. V was trimmed by 4 bases and J by 0 bases, leaving 23 bases between them.

This clone was detected only a few times. The genes are TRBV18 and TRBJ2-5; 9 nucleotides match TRBD1. The junction had 16 bases not matched to a gene; V was cut back by 3 bases and J by 5 bases. The CDR3 extends over 18 amino acids. Germline assignment: CDR1 KGHSH and CDR2 LQKENI. This CDR3 is CASSPLPGQGSSMETQYF. DNA for the CDR3: TGTGCCAGCTCACCGCTTCCGGGACAGGGTTCATCAATGGAGACCCAGTACTTC.

The genes are TRBV9 and TRBJ2-7; 7 bases fit TRBD1. V gave up 3 bases and J gave up 2 bases; unmatched junction bases: 5. The CDR3 runs 14 residues. Germline CDR1 is SGDLS and CDR2 is YYNGEE. CDR3: CASSEGDSTYEQYF. Here the CDR3 DNA reads TGTGCCAGCAGCGAGGGGGACAGTACCTACGAGCAGTACTTC.

The chain employs TRBV27 and TRBJ2-7; 11 bases agree with TRBD2. Losses at the gene ends were 5 bases for V and 3 bases for J; bases not matched to a gene: 6. The CDR3 is made up of 15 amino acids. The germline gives CDR1 MNHEY, CDR2 SMNVEV (reference sequence). In DNA form, the CDR3 reads TGTGCCAGCAGTATCTACGGGACTAGCGGCTACGAGCAGTACTTC. Translation gives CASSIYGTSGYEQYF.

V and J are TRBV27 and TRBJ1-3; 12 positions agree with TRBD1. Trimming at V came to 6 bases and at J to 3 bases, leaving 9 bases not matched to a gene. Germline V gene sequence: CDR1 MNHEY, CDR2 SMNVEV (reference sequence). This CDR3 spans 17 amino acids. This CDR3 is CASSKTGTGGIGNTIYF. CDR3 DNA sequence: TGTGCCAGCAGCAAAACCGGGACAGGGGGCATTGGAAACACCATATATTTT.

This rearrangement joins TRBV4-2 to TRBJ1-3, with 9 bases identical to TRBD1. This CDR3 contains 15 residues. Germline trimming cut 3 bases from V and 3 bases from J; bases unmatched to any gene: 3. CDR1 is LGHNA and CDR2 is YNFKEQ in the germline V gene. CDR3 nucleotides: TGTGCCAGCAGCCAGGACAGGGGCGGTGGAAACACCATATATTTT. As protein: CASSQDRGGGNTIYF.

A word on this clone: The sample has other DNA sequences that encode this CDR3 too. This rearrangement joins TRBV18 to TRBJ1-1; D is unresolved. The V and J ends lost 2 bases and 0 bases respectively, with 4 bases between them. This CDR3 region has 13 residues. Germline lookup yields CDR1 KGHSH and CDR2 LQKENI. CDR3 residues: CASSPSVNTEAFF. The DNA of the CDR3 is TGTGCCAGCTCACCATCGGTGAACACTGAAGCTTTCTTT.

V and J are TRBV7-2 and TRBJ1-4, with D possibly TRBD1 on 5 matching bases. Trimming took off 1 base at V and 6 bases at J, with 12 bases between the two ends. The germline V gene has CDR1 SGHTA and CDR2 FQGNSA. The CDR3 sequence is 15 residues long. The CDR3 DNA reads TGTGCCAGCAGCTTAGTGGCGGGGGTGGATGAAAAACTGTTTTTT. This codes for CASSLVAGVDEKLFF.

This clone was seen just once. DNA of the CDR3: TGTGCCAGTAGTCCACAACAGGGGGGGAAGGCTGAAGCTTTCTTT. This sequence encodes CASSPQQGGKAEAFF. V is TRBV19 and J is TRBJ1-1, with 8 bases lining up with TRBD1. Germline V gene data show CDR1 as LNHDA and CDR2 as SQIVND (reference sequence). The CDR3 spans 15 residues. V was pared by 5 bases and J by 6 bases, with 11 bases of the junction left unmatched.

This chain joins TRBV5-5 and TRBJ1-2; TRBD1 aligns across 9 bases. V was pared by 3 bases and J by 4 bases, with 16 bases of the junction left unmatched. The length of the CDR3 is 18 residues. Germline-derived CDR1 and CDR2 are SGHKS and YYEKEE (reference sequence). DNA for the CDR3: TGTGCCAGCAGCTCCAACTCCTTTACAGGGGGCAGACCCTATGGCTACACCTTC. The encoded protein is CASSSNSFTGGRPYGYTF.